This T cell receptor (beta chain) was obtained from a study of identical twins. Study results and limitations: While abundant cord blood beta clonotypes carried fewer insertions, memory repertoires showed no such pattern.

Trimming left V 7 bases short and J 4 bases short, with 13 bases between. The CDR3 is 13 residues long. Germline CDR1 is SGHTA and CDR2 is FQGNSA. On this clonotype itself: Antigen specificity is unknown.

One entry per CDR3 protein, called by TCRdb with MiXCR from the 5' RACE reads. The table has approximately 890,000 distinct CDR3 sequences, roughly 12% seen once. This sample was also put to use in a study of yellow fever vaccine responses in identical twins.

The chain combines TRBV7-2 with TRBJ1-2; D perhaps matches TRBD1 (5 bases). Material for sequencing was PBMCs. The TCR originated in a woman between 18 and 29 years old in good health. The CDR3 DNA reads TGTGCCAGCATCAGGGCGGAATCCTATGGCTACACCTTC. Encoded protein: CASIRAESYGYTF.